A single sample gave rise to the 17 T cell receptor beta chains below, sequenced in a study of cytomegalovirus exposure and HLA in healthy donors. TCRdb's table, derived via immunoSEQ multiplex PCR, lists solely in-frame clones and lacks some. In the table there are approximately 150,000 clones, about 89% of which are singletons. The sequencing input was PBMCs. These receptors came from a man aged 18 to 29 in good health and CMV-seropositive.

The V call is TRBV18, the J call TRBJ1-2; D gene uncertain. Germline CDR1 reads KGHSH; CDR2 reads LQKENI. Between the trimmed V and J ends, which lost 0 bases and 0 bases, there was a span of 8 bases. This CDR3 has 15 amino acids. The CDR3 DNA follows: TGTGCCAGCTCACCACCGTCACAGTCTAACTATGGCTACACCTTC. Protein product: CASSPPSQSNYGYTF. Full variable domain (remainder filled in from reference TRBV18 and TRBJ1-2): NAGVMQNPRHLVRRRGQEARLRCSPMKGHSHVYWYRQLPEEGLKFMVYLQKENIIDESGMPKERFSAEFPKEGPSILRIQQVVRGDSAAYFCASSPPSQSNYGYTFGSGTRLTVV.

This rearrangement joins TRBV13 to TRBJ2-7; no clear D gene. Germline CDR1 and CDR2: PRHDT and FYEKMQ (reference sequence). This CDR3 is 14 amino acids long. The ends were cut back, 6 bases at V and 0 bases at J, with 12 bases in the middle. CDR3 protein: CASSSQESSYEQYF. In DNA, the CDR3 is TGTGCCAGCAGTTCCCAGGAAAGCTCCTACGAGCAGTACTTC. Looking up the rest from reference TRBV13 and TRBJ2-7 gives the full variable domain: AAGVIQSPRHLIKEKRETATLKCYPIPRHDTVYWYQQGPGQDPQFLISFYEKMQSDKGSIPDRFSAQQFSDYHSELNMSSLELGDSALYFCASSSQESSYEQYFGPGTRLTVT.

Concerning this clone: At one end, the junction sequence differs from germline, possibly due to a read error. The V call is TRBV7-7, the J call TRBJ2-2, with TRBD2 matching 10 bases. The CDR3 has 17 amino acids. Germline V gives CDR1 SSHAT, CDR2 FNYEAQ (reference sequence). The CDR3 sequence is CASSPQAGGQNTGELFF. As DNA, the CDR3 is TGTGCTAGCAGCCCTCAAGCGGGGGGGCAGAACACCGGGGAGCTGTTTTTT.

This chain links TRBV9 with TRBJ2-5, with D possibly TRBD2 on 6 matching bases. From germline, CDR1 is SGDLS and CDR2 YYNGEE. This CDR3 contains 15 residues. V lost 0 bases and J lost 1, with 10 bases in between. CDR3 DNA sequence: TGTGCCAGCAGCGTAGGTGGAGGGGTCCAAGAGACCCAGTACTTC. Protein: CASSVGGGVQETQYF.

The rearrangement uses TRBV4-1 and TRBJ2-1; 11 bases are shared with TRBD1. V trimming: 2 bases; J trimming: 9 bases; junction bases outside the gene matches: 6. In germline, CDR1 is MGHRA, CDR2 YSYEKL. The CDR3 runs to 15 residues. Here the CDR3 DNA reads TGCGCCAGCAGCCAAACGGGACAGGGGGTTGGTGAGCAGTTCTTC. This codes for CASSQTGQGVGEQFF.

CDR3 sequence reads: CASRPGLAVTDTQYF. The CDR3 region has the DNA TGTGCCAGCAGGCCGGGACTAGCAGTCACAGATACGCAGTATTTT. J is TRBJ2-3 and V is TRBV27; 9 positions match TRBD2. Germline values: CDR1 MNHEY, CDR2 SMNVEV (reference sequence). The V segment lost 6 bases and the J segment 2 bases; nucleotides outside the gene matches: 6. The CDR3 is 15 amino acids.

The V and J genes are TRBV7-2 and TRBJ2-7; tentative D call: TRBD2 (6 bases). The V gene lost 1 base and the J gene lost 6 bases, with 13 bases spanning the gap. CDR3 length: 14 amino acids. Germline CDR1 SGHTA, CDR2 FQGNSA. The CDR3 protein is CASSLGGGLGEQYF. In nucleotides, the CDR3 is TGTGCCAGCAGCTTAGGAGGAGGGCTAGGCGAGCAGTACTTC.

V is TRBV9 and J is TRBJ2-3; TRBD2 agrees at 14 bases. The trim removed 6 bases at V and 4 bases at J, leaving 4 bases unmatched. The CDR3 is 15 residues long. CDR1 and CDR2 (germline): SGDLS, YYNGEE. In DNA form, the CDR3 reads TGTGCCAGCACCGGGACTAGCGGGGGTGCAGATACGCAGTATTTT. It encodes CASTGTSGGADTQYF.

The CDR3 bases are TGTGCCAGCAGCCCATCAGTGGGGGCTGTTCAGCCCCAGCATTTT. This translates into CASSPSVGAVQPQHF. The chain recombines TRBV7-8 with TRBJ1-5, with TRBD1 as a possible D gene (6 bases). Germline values: CDR1 SGHVS, CDR2 FQNEAQ. Trimming shortened V by 5 bases and J by 6 bases, and 17 bases separated the two germline ends. The CDR3 sequence is 15 residues long.

The chain's CDR3 is CASSFPNDNEKLFF. CDR3 in DNA: TGTGCCAGCAGCTTCCCTAACGATAATGAAAAACTGTTTTTT. V usage is TRBV7-9 and J usage is TRBJ1-4, with no clear D. The CDR3 totals 14 residues. The ends were cut back, 3 bases at V and 4 bases at J, with 9 bases in the middle. From germline, CDR1 is SEHNR and CDR2 FQNEAQ (reference sequence).

V and J are TRBV6-1 and TRBJ1-2; D gene uncertain. CDR3 length equals 10 residues. Germline lookup yields CDR1 MNHNS and CDR2 SASEGT. The V end was cut by 4 bases, the J end by 7 bases, with 4 bases between. The CDR3 loop reads CASSGSGYTF. The CDR3 DNA follows: TGTGCCAGCAGTGGGAGTGGCTACACCTTC.

This clone was detected only once. The gene calls are TRBV29-1 and TRBJ2-1, with TRBD2 matching over 10 bases. This CDR3 has 11 amino acids. CDR1 and CDR2 (germline): SQVTM, ANQGSEA. Trimming took 5 bases from V and 15 from J; bases not matched to a gene: 7. CDR3 in amino acids: CSVLTSGNAFF. The DNA for the CDR3 is TGCAGCGTTCTTACTAGCGGGAATGCGTTCTTC.

This clone was picked up one time. The CDR3 coding sequence is TGTGCCAGCAGTGACACGGGACTGACCACAGATACGCAGTATTTT. This gives the protein CASSDTGLTTDTQYF. The chain links TRBV2 to TRBJ2-3; weak D call: TRBD2 (6 bases). The V end lost 3 bases, the J end lost 2 bases, and 12 bases lay between the germline ends. CDR1 SNHLY and CDR2 FYNNEI come from the germline V gene. CDR3 size: 15 residues. Complete variable domain (other parts from reference TRBV2 and TRBJ2-3): EPEVTQTPSHQVTQMGQEVILRCVPISNHLYFYWYRQILGQKVEFLVSFYNNEISEKSEIFDDQFSVERPDGSNFTLKIRSTKLEDSAMYFCASSDTGLTTDTQYFGPGTRLTVL.

This chain connects TRBV28 to TRBJ2-3, with D unclear. Trimming took 3 bases from V and 2 from J, leaving 9 bases between them. The germline V gene has CDR1 MDHEN and CDR2 SYDVKM. This CDR3 contains 14 residues. CDR3 sequence reads: CASSFRTNTDTQYF. The CDR3 DNA reads TGTGCCAGCAGTTTCCGCACAAACACAGATACGCAGTATTTT.

The chain links TRBV27 to TRBJ1-2, with D hard to call. The germline gives CDR1 MNHEY, CDR2 SMNVEV (reference sequence). V shed 0 bases and J shed 6 bases, with 14 bases lying between them. The CDR3 is 15 residues long. CDR3 protein: CASSLSLGNSHGYTF. The CDR3 DNA follows: TGTGCCAGCAGTTTATCTCTAGGTAACTCCCATGGCTACACCTTC.

The chain links TRBV25-1 to TRBJ2-2; the D gene is possibly TRBD1 (5 bases). V shed 2 bases and J shed 3 bases, with 10 bases lying between them. The CDR3 totals 15 residues. From germline, CDR1 is MGHDK and CDR2 SYGVNS. The CDR3 spells CASSERGRYTGELFF. The CDR3, as DNA: TGTGCCAGCAGTGAAAGGGGCCGCTACACCGGGGAGCTGTTTTTT.

The V call is TRBV27, the J call TRBJ2-7, with 9 bases matching TRBD1. With 2 bases clipped from V and 6 bases from J, the junction kept 14 bases outside the gene matches. The germline V gene has CDR1 MNHEY and CDR2 SMNVEV (reference sequence). The CDR3 is 17 residues long. CDR3 in amino acids: CASSLARDRVLRGEQYF. The CDR3 DNA reads as TGTGCCAGCAGTTTAGCCCGGGACAGGGTTCTTCGGGGCGAGCAGTACTTC.